This T cell receptor beta chain originates from a study of blood T cell repertoires in COVID-19. Between the trimmed V and J ends, which lost 6 bases and 5 bases, there was a span of 16 bases. The CDR3 sequence is 13 residues long. The germline CDR1 and CDR2 sequences are SQVTM and ANQGSEA. Recruited during active infection, patients (from Seattle) were subsequently followed longitudinally. This clone was observed a few times. Assay used: immunoSEQ multiplex PCR; TCRdb lists only in-frame clones, some missing. The sample holds some 17,000 clones, over 75% seen once. The material sequenced was peripheral blood. This receptor was taken from a man between 65 and 85 years old with COVID-19, enrolled during active disease. This sequence joins TRBV29-1 and TRBJ1-1; D is perhaps TRBD1 (6 bases). For the CDR3, the DNA is TGCAGCGTAACCCCGGGGAGGGGGACTGAAGCTTTCTTT. Translating gives CSVTPGRGTEAFF.